A few counts support the clone carrying this T cell receptor (beta chain). The target antigen is unknown. J lost 1 base, V lost 1 base, and 4 bases had no gene match. Germline CDR1 is LNHNV and CDR2 is YYDKDF (reference sequence). This CDR3 spans 18 amino acids. During its preparation, the TCRbeta library received unique molecular identifiers. TCRdb reprocessed the PCR reads via MiXCR and lists one record per CDR3 protein. Of around 960,000 distinct CDR3 sequences listed, roughly 29% were seen once; the top ten hold roughly 31%. These data are taken from a study of T-cell reconstitution after alpha-beta-depleted transplantation in children. Study outcomes and limitations: By about two months after transplant, alpha-beta T cells reportedly arose from several hundred graft clones that had expanded.

The specimen comprised PBMCs, mostly from graft donor cells, sampled 360 days after TCRalphabeta/CD19-depleted stem cell transplant. The chain employs TRBV15 and TRBJ2-5; 15 nucleotides line up with TRBD2. This sequence originates from a boy less than two years old who had a stem cell transplant for SCID, so the T cells may come from the graft donor. Here the CDR3 DNA reads TGTGCCACCAGCAGAGGTGGGACTAGCGGGGGGCCCCAAGAGACCCAGTACTTC. The encoded protein is CATSRGGTSGGPQETQYF.